This T cell receptor (beta chain) emerged from a study of neurological immune-mediated disorders. This clonotype was seen at least ten times. Maryland, USA blood bank volunteers served as healthy controls. The CDR3 consists of 14 residues. The germline V and J ends were trimmed by 6 bases and 5 bases, with 16 bases remaining between them. Germline CDR1 and CDR2: SEHNR and FQNEAQ (reference sequence). It was by 5'RACE with 10-nucleotide random UMIs that the cDNA was made. TCRdb re-analysed the 5' RACE reads in MiXCR, keeping a single row per CDR3 protein. The table has 40,000 or so distinct CDR3 sequences, nearly 7.5% seen once; the top ten hold around 4.4%.

The gene calls are TRBV7-9 and TRBJ2-5, with a weak D call TRBD1 (6 bases). Specimen: PBMCs. The receptor's source is a woman between 40 and 50 years old in good health. The CDR3, as DNA: TGTGCCAGCAGGAATCAGGGGAACCGGGAGACCCAGTACTTC. Its protein is CASRNQGNRETQYF.